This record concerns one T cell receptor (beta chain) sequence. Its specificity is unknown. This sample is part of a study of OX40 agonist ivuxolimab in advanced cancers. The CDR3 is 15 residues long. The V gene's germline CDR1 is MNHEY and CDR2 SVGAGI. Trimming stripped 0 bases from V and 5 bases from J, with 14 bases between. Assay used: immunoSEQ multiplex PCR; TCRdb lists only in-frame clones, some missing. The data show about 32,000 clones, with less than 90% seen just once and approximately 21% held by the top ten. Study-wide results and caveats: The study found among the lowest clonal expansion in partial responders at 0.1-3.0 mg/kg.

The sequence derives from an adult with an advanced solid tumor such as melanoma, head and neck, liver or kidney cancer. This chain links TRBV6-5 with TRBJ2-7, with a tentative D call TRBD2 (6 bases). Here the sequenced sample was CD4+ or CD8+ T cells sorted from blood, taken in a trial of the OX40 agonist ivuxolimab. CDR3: CASSYSSWRVDEQYF. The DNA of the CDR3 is TGTGCCAGCAGTTACTCATCATGGAGGGTGGACGAGCAGTACTTC.